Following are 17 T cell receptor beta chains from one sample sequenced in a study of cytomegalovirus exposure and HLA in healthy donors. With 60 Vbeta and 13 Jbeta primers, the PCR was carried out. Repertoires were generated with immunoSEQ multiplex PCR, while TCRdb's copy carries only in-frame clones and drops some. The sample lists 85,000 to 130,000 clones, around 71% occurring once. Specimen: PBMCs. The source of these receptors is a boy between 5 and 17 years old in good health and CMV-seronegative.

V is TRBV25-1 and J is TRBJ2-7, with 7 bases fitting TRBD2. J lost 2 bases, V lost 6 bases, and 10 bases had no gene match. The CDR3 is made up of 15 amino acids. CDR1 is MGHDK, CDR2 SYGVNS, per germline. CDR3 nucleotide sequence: TGTGCCAGCAGGGGGGGGACCGGCTTAACCTACGAGCAGTACTTC. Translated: CASRGGTGLTYEQYF.

CDR3 amino acids: CASSYAGGDGSYEQYF. In nucleotides, the CDR3 is TGTGCCAGCAGTTACGCGGGAGGTGACGGCTCCTACGAGCAGTACTTC. The chain links TRBV6-5 to TRBJ2-7; 8 nucleotides match TRBD2. The CDR3 contains 16 residues. Looked up from germline, CDR1 is MNHEY and CDR2 is SVGAGI. V lost 2 bases and J lost 0; bases outside the gene matches: 6.

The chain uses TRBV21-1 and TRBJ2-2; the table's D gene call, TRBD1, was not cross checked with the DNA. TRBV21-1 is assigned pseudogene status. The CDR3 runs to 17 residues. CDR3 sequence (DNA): TGTGCCAGCAGCAGGGACAGTCCCTTGGTCGCGTCCGGGGAGCTGTTTTTT. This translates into CASSRDSPLVASGELFF.

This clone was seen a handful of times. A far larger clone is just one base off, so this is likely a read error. The CDR3 region has the DNA TGTGCCAGCAGCTTAGGGACAGGGCACACTGACGCTTTCTTT. This codes for CASSLGTGHTDAFF. The chain employs TRBV13 and TRBJ1-1; 7 positions agree with TRBD1. Germline V gene lookup returns CDR1 PRHDT and CDR2 FYEKMQ (reference sequence). This CDR3 region has 14 residues.

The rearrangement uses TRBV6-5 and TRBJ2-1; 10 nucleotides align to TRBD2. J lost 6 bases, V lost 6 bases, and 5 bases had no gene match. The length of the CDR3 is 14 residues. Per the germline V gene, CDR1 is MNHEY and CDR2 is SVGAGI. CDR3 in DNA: TGTGCCAGCAGCCGACTAGCGGGTCTCAATGAGCAGTTCTTC. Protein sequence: CASSRLAGLNEQFF.

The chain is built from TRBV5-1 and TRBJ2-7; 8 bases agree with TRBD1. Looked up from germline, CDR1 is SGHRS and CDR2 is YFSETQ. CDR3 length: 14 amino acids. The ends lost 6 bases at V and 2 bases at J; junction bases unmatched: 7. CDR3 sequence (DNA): TGCGCCAGCACCTCAGGACAGGGAACCTACGAGCAGTACTTC. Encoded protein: CASTSGQGTYEQYF.

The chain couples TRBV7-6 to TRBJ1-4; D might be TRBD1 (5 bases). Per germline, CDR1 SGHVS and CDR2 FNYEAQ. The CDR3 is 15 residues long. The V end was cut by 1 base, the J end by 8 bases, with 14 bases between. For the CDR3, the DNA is TGTGCCAGCAGCTTAGAAGGGAAAAAGGGGGAAAAACTGTTTTTT. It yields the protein CASSLEGKKGEKLFF.

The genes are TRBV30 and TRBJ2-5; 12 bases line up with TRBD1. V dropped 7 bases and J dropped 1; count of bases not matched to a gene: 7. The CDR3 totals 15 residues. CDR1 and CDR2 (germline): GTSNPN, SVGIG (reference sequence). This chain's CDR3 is CASGTGGLGQETQYF. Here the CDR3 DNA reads TGTGCCTCCGGGACAGGGGGCTTGGGCCAAGAGACCCAGTACTTC.

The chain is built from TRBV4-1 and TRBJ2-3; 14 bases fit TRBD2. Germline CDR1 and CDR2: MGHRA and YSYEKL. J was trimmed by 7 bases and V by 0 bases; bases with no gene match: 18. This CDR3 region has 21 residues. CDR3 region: CASSQDTLLGTSGGQSYTQYF. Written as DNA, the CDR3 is TGCGCCAGCAGCCAAGATACCCTCCTCGGGACTAGCGGGGGTCAGTCCTATACGCAGTATTTT.

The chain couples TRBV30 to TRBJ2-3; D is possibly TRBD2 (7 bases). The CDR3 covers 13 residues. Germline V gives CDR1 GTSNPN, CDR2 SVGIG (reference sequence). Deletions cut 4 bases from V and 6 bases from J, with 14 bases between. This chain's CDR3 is CAWIRGAGDTQYF. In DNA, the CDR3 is TGTGCCTGGATTCGGGGGGCAGGGGATACGCAGTATTTT.

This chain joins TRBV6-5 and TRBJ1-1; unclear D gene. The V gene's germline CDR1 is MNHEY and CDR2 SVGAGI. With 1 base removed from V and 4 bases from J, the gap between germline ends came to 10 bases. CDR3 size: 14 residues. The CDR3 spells CASSYYWGGTEAFF. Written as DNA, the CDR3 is TGTGCCAGCAGTTACTATTGGGGAGGCACTGAAGCTTTCTTT.

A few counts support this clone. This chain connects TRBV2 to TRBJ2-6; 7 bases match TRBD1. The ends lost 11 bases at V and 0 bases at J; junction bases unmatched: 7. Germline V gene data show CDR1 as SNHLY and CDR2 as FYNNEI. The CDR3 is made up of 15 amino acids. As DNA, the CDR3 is TGTGCCTCCCGGACAGGCTACTCTGGGGCCAACGTCCTGACTTTC. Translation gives CASRTGYSGANVLTF. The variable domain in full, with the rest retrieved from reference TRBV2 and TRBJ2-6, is EPEVTQTPSHQVTQMGQEVILRCVPISNHLYFYWYRQILGQKVEFLVSFYNNEISEKSEIFDDQFSVERPDGSNFTLKIRSTKLEDSAMYFCASRTGYSGANVLTFGAGSRLTVL.

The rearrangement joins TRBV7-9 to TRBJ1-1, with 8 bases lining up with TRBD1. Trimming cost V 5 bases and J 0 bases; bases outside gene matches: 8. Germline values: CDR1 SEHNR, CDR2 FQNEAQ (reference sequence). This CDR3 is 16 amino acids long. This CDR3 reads CASSNNRQGLNTEAFF. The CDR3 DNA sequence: TGTGCCAGCAGCAACAACCGACAGGGGCTGAACACTGAAGCTTTCTTT.

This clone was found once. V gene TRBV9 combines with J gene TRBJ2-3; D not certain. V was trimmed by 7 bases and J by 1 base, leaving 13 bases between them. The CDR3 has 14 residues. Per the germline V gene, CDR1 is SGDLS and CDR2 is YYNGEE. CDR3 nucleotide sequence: TGTGCCAGCCCCCGCCCCCACTGCACAGATACGCAGTATTTT. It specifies CASPRPHCTDTQYF.

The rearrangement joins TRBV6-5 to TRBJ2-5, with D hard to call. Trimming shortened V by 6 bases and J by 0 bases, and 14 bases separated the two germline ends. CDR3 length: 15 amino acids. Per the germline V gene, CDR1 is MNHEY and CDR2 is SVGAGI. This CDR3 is CASRTRNSNQETQYF. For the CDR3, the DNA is TGTGCCAGCAGGACCAGGAACAGTAACCAAGAGACCCAGTACTTC.

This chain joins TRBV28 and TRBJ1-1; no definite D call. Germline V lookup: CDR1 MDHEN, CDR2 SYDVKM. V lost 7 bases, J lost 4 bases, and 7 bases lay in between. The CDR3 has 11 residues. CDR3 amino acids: CASTTVTEAFF. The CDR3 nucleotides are TGTGCCAGCACCACTGTCACTGAAGCTTTCTTT.

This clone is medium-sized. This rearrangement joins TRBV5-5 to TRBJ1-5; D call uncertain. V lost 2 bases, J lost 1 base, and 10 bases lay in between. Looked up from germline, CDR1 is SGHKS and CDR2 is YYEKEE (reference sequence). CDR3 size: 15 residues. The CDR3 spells CASSFQAESNQPQHF. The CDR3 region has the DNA TGTGCCAGCAGCTTCCAGGCCGAGAGCAATCAGCCCCAGCATTTT.